Listed below are T cell receptor beta chains from one sample, sequenced in a study of T-cell memory formation after mild COVID-19. TCRdb reanalysed the 5' RACE reads using MiXCR and keeps one entry per CDR3 protein. The sample includes 300,000 to 400,000 distinct CDR3 sequences, 25% to 30% of them seen just once. The source material was PBMCs or a T cell subset sorted from them (not recorded which). All receptors derive from an adult woman who had mild COVID-19 (a few samples of this study predate the infection). Cell type and time point are not known. Each CDR3 is given with its conserved first and last residue. D genes are given only for firm matches. The size of a clone is reported for some rows only, either as once, few or many, or as a class for expanded clones.

>TRBV27|few|NA|TRBJ1-6
CASRVGGTHNSPLHF
TGTGCCAGCAGAGTAGGGGGAACCCATAATTCACCCCTCCACTTT
>TRBV7-6|NA|TRBD2|TRBJ2-3
CASSSVAGPTDTQYF
TGTGCCAGCAGCTCGGTAGCGGGGCCCACAGATACGCAGTATTTT
>TRBV11-1|NA|TRBD2|TRBJ2-3
CASSPGTSGPWDTQYF
TGTGCCAGCAGCCCGGGGACTAGCGGGCCCTGGGATACGCAGTATTTT
>TRBV15|NA|NA|TRBJ2-1
CATSREQGNGDEQFF
TGTGCCACCAGCAGAGAACAGGGTAATGGGGATGAGCAGTTCTTC
>TRBV5-4|NA|TRBD1|TRBJ1-2
CASSLELGTASAGGTF
TGTGCCAGCAGCTTGGAGTTGGGGACAGCCTCGGCCGGAGGCACCTTC
>TRBV29-1|few|TRBD2|TRBJ2-2
CSVHGLAGANTGELFF
TGCAGCGTTCACGGACTAGCGGGAGCAAACACCGGGGAGCTGTTTTTT
>TRBV20-1|NA|NA|TRBJ2-3
CSVSEVSDTQYF
TGCAGTGTTTCTGAGGTCTCAGATACGCAGTATTTT
>TRBV7-6|many|NA|TRBJ2-2
CASSLNTLSGELFF
TGTGCCAGCAGCTTAAACACCTTATCCGGGGAGCTGTTTTTT
>TRBV20-1|NA|NA|TRBJ1-4
CSASFGQLNEKLFF
TGCAGTGCTAGTTTCGGGCAGCTTAATGAAAAACTGTTTTTT
>TRBV30|NA|TRBD1|TRBJ1-5
CAWRGQGEQPQHF
TGTGCCTGGAGAGGACAGGGGGAACAGCCCCAGCATTTT
>TRBV7-9|few|NA|TRBJ1-1
CASSSRGGTEAFF
TGTGCCAGCAGCTCTCGCGGGGGCACTGAAGCTTTCTTT
>TRBV4-1|NA|TRBD2|TRBJ2-1
CASSQGRGTSVGDEQFF
TGCGCCAGCAGCCAAGGAAGGGGGACTAGTGTCGGCGATGAGCAGTTCTTC
>TRBV29-1|NA|TRBD1|TRBJ1-2
CSVGQGARHGYTF
TGCAGCGTCGGACAGGGGGCTAGGCATGGCTACACCTTC
>TRBV20-1|many|NA|TRBJ2-5
CSAPLAQGETQYF
TGCAGTGCCCCCCTAGCGCAAGGAGAGACCCAGTACTTC
>TRBV30|NA|NA|TRBJ2-1
CAWTGTGTYNEQFF
TGTGCCTGGACCGGCACCGGAACCTACAATGAGCAGTTCTTC
>TRBV20-1|NA|NA|TRBJ1-1
CSASRGSSTEAFF
TGCAGTGCCTCCCGGGGCAGCAGTACTGAAGCTTTCTTT
>TRBV29-1|NA|NA|TRBJ2-1
CSVPTSSYNEQFF
TGCAGCGTTCCTACGAGCTCCTACAATGAGCAGTTCTTC
>TRBV5-5|few|NA|TRBJ2-1
CASSLARRVSYNEQFF
TGTGCCAGCAGCTTGGCCCGACGGGTCTCCTACAATGAGCAGTTCTTC
>TRBV4-1|NA|NA|TRBJ2-7
CASSLGPSTVGGSSYEQYF
TGCGCCAGCAGCCTTGGGCCTTCTACCGTCGGGGGAAGCTCCTACGAGCAGTACTTC
>TRBV3-1|few|TRBD1|TRBJ1-6
CASSPRTGGRSPLHF
TGTGCCAGCAGCCCGAGGACAGGCGGAAGATCACCCCTCCACTTT
>TRBV5-4|NA|TRBD1|TRBJ2-5
CASSLTGVLETQYF
TGTGCCAGCAGCCTTACAGGGGTTTTGGAGACCCAGTACTTC
>TRBV30|NA|NA|TRBJ2-1
CAWSGSSDEQFF
TGTGCCTGGAGCGGATCTAGCGATGAGCAGTTCTTC
>TRBV4-1|few|NA|TRBJ2-1
CASSPGLGLYNEQFF
TGCGCCAGCAGCCCTGGGCTGGGACTCTACAATGAGCAGTTCTTC
>TRBV5-6|few|NA|TRBJ1-2
CASSFTGPYAGYTF
TGTGCCAGCAGCTTTACAGGCCCCTATGCGGGCTACACCTTC
>TRBV9|few|NA|TRBJ2-2
CASSVGGRGRNTGELFF
TGTGCCAGCAGCGTAGGAGGGAGGGGGCGAAACACCGGGGAGCTGTTTTTT
>TRBV21-1|NA|NA|TRBJ2-3
CASSRNYQPGQRTDTQYF
TGTGCCAGCAGCAGGAACTATCAGCCGGGACAGCGCACAGATACGCAGTATTTT
>TRBV6-6|NA|NA|TRBJ1-1
CASSYSARTNTEAFF
TGTGCCAGCAGTTACTCGGCCAGGACTAACACTGAAGCTTTCTTT
>TRBV6-1|NA|TRBD1|TRBJ2-7
CASSLGSGTGTYEQYF
TGTGCCAGCAGTTTGGGATCCGGGACAGGGACCTACGAGCAGTACTTC
>TRBV29-1|NA|TRBD1|TRBJ1-1
CSVEGQGATEAFF
TGCAGCGTTGAGGGACAGGGGGCCACTGAAGCTTTCTTT
>TRBV7-9|once|NA|TRBJ1-4
CASSLANRVGEKLFF
TGTGCCAGCAGCTTAGCTAACAGGGTTGGGGAAAAACTGTTTTTT
>TRBV6-2/TRBV6-3|NA|NA|TRBJ2-7
CASSYGVSYEQYF
TGTGCCAGCAGTTACGGGGTATCCTACGAGCAGTACTTC
>TRBV23-1|few|NA|TRBJ2-7
CASIRDTLSYEQYF
TGCGCCAGCATACGGGACACCCTCTCCTACGAGCAGTACTTC
>TRBV6-5|few|TRBD1|TRBJ2-6
CASRPDRAGANVLTF
TGTGCCAGCAGGCCGGACAGGGCTGGGGCCAACGTCCTGACTTTC
>TRBV20-1|few|NA|TRBJ2-5
CSARDPARPQETQYF
TGCAGTGCTAGAGATCCGGCCAGGCCTCAAGAGACCCAGTACTTC
>TRBV7-9|NA|TRBD2|TRBJ2-1
CASSGRLAGGPGTEQFF
TGTGCCAGCAGCGGACGACTAGCGGGGGGCCCGGGTACTGAGCAGTTCTTC
>TRBV20-1|few|NA|TRBJ2-6
CSARTVGANVLTF
TGCAGTGCTAGGACAGTTGGGGCCAACGTCCTGACTTTC
>TRBV4-1|few|NA|TRBJ2-7
CASSPWGGPSYEQYF
TGCGCCAGCAGCCCGTGGGGGGGGCCCTCCTACGAGCAGTACTTC
>TRBV7-2|few|NA|TRBJ1-2
CASRSGGGNYGYTF
TGTGCCAGCAGGTCAGGAGGAGGGAACTATGGCTACACCTTC
>TRBV3-1|few|TRBD2|TRBJ2-3
CASSQDLRLAGDGTQYF
TGTGCCAGCAGCCAAGATCTTAGGCTAGCGGGGGACGGTACGCAGTATTTT
>TRBV12-3/TRBV12-4|NA|NA|TRBJ1-5
CASSNRFSNQPQHF
TGTGCCAGCAGCAACCGGTTTAGCAATCAGCCCCAGCATTTT
>TRBV7-9|NA|TRBD2|TRBJ2-1
CASDPPSGSYNEQFF
TGTGCCAGCGACCCGCCTAGCGGATCCTACAATGAGCAGTTCTTC
>TRBV6-1|NA|TRBD1|TRBJ2-5
CASSERGTGYQETQYF
TGTGCCAGCAGTGAACGGGGGACAGGGTACCAAGAGACCCAGTACTTC
>TRBV12-3/TRBV12-4|NA|NA|TRBJ2-7
CASSLVGGATVEQYF
TGTGCCAGCAGTTTAGTAGGGGGGGCTACCGTCGAGCAGTACTTC
>TRBV12-3/TRBV12-4|NA|NA|TRBJ2-1
CASTLLGAAYNEQFF
TGTGCCAGCACCCTCTTGGGGGCAGCCTACAATGAGCAGTTCTTC
>TRBV7-2|few|NA|TRBJ2-1
CGGSRSPNEQFF
TGTGGAGGCAGTCGGTCCCCCAATGAGCAGTTCTTC
>TRBV9|NA|NA|TRBJ1-2
CASSVELDSTYGYTF
TGTGCCAGCAGCGTAGAACTCGACAGTACCTATGGCTACACCTTC
>TRBV29-1|NA|NA|TRBJ2-1
CSVLGGHNEQFF
TGCAGCGTCCTTGGGGGGCACAATGAGCAGTTCTTC
>TRBV7-8|NA|NA|TRBJ2-3
CASSLARVTQYF
TGTGCCAGCAGCTTAGCCAGGGTCACGCAGTATTTT
>TRBV3-1|NA|TRBD1|TRBJ1-2
CASSQVLTGTDNGYTF
TGTGCCAGCAGCCAGGTACTTACCGGGACAGATAATGGCTACACCTTC
>TRBV7-2|few|TRBD1|TRBJ1-1
CASSLSLSGGNTEAFF
TGTGCCAGCAGCTTATCCCTCTCAGGGGGCAACACTGAAGCTTTCTTT
>TRBV2|few|NA|TRBJ2-1
CASNPFEGNEQFF
TGTGCCAGCAATCCTTTTGAGGGGAATGAGCAGTTCTTC
>TRBV15|many|NA|TRBJ1-6
CATSRDGEGRSPLHF
TGTGCCACCAGCAGAGATGGGGAGGGCAGGTCACCCCTCCACTTT
>TRBV20-1|few|NA|TRBJ2-3
CSAERGGSREDTQYF
TGCAGTGCTGAGAGAGGAGGGAGCCGGGAGGATACGCAGTATTTT
>TRBV29-1|few|TRBD1|TRBJ2-7
CSVTAGTGRFYEQYF
TGCAGCGTTACCGCGGGGACAGGGCGGTTCTACGAGCAGTACTTC
>TRBV25-1|NA|TRBD2|TRBJ2-7
CASSETTGTSGTRTYEQYF
TGTGCCAGCAGTGAAACGACCGGGACTAGCGGGACCAGGACCTACGAGCAGTACTTC
>TRBV5-1|NA|TRBD2|TRBJ2-5
CASSSSGGAVTQYF
TGCGCCAGCAGCTCAAGCGGGGGGGCCGTGACCCAGTACTTC
>TRBV7-2|NA|NA|TRBJ2-2
CASTQDPTGELFF
TGTGCCAGCACCCAGGACCCGACCGGGGAGCTGTTTTTT
>TRBV12-3/TRBV12-4|few|TRBD1|TRBJ1-1
CASSHNRGSEAFF
TGTGCCAGCAGTCATAACAGGGGATCAGAAGCTTTCTTT